Each of the 21 T cell receptor beta chains below was sequenced from the same sample in a study of T cell repertoires in cytomegalovirus infection. Their cognate antigens are unknown. One entry per CDR3 protein, called by TCRdb with MiXCR from the reads. This sample has nearly 700,000 distinct CDR3 sequences, with around 35% found just once. The sequences come from cultured PBMCs, collected from culture after CMV antigen stimulation. The origin of the receptors is a human donor in good health (CMV status not recorded). Some clones in this sample may be carry-over from other donors' samples.

The rearrangement links TRBV20-1 to TRBJ1-2; D uncertain. This CDR3 is built from 17 residues. CDR1 DFQATT and CDR2 SNEGSKA come from the germline V gene (reference sequence). Trimming stripped 5 bases from V and 4 bases from J, with 26 bases between. Written as DNA, the CDR3 is TGCAGTGCTGCTTACGTGGGTGAGAGGACCTCGGGCTATGGCTACACCTTC. The encoded protein is CSAAYVGERTSGYGYTF.

This clonotype was seen more than once but under ten times. V gene TRBV12-3 or TRBV12-4 combines with J gene TRBJ1-3; D might be TRBD1 (5 bases). Trimming cost V 5 bases and J 2 bases, with 13 bases left between them. The CDR3 loop spans 15 amino acids. DNA for the CDR3: TGTGCCAGCAGTCTGACTCTGGGGCCTGGAAACACCATATATTTT. Protein: CASSLTLGPGNTIYF.

This clonotype was counted a few times. The J gene is TRBJ1-2, the V gene TRBV12-5; 7 bases agree with TRBD1. The V and J ends lost 6 bases and 6 bases, in that order; junction bases with no gene match: 7. The CDR3 extends over 13 amino acids. Per germline, CDR1 LGHNT and CDR2 FRNRAP. CDR3 loop: CASGGTEENGYTF. The CDR3 bases are TGTGCTAGTGGGGGGACAGAAGAGAATGGCTACACCTTC.

The chain joins TRBV2 to TRBJ2-3; 8 bases align to TRBD1. Trimming at V came to 6 bases and at J to 5 bases, leaving 10 bases not matched to a gene. CDR3 length equals 15 residues. The germline gives CDR1 SNHLY, CDR2 FYNNEI. CDR3 bases: TGTGCCAGCAGAGCCCACAGGGGGGTTGAAGATACGCAGTATTTT. It is translated as CASRAHRGVEDTQYF.

V is TRBV20-1 and J is TRBJ1-1; D is uncertain. With 3 bases removed from V and 8 bases from J, the gap between germline ends came to 16 bases. Per germline, CDR1 DFQATT and CDR2 SNEGSKA (reference sequence). The CDR3 is 13 residues long. CDR3 in DNA: TGCAGTGCTAGCCCTCCTTCGGCAGAAGAAGCTTTCTTT. Translating it yields CSASPPSAEEAFF.

The chain has TRBV6-6 and TRBJ2-4, with a tentative D call TRBD2 (5 bases). Germline CDR1 is MNHNY and CDR2 is SVGAGI (reference sequence). Trimming cost V 0 bases and J 1 base, with 10 bases left between them. The CDR3 is 16 residues long. CDR3: CASSYSGRLAKNIQYF. CDR3 nucleotide sequence: TGTGCCAGCAGTTACTCAGGGAGACTCGCCAAAAACATTCAGTACTTC.

Many counts were recorded for this clonotype. The CDR3 DNA reads TGTGCCAGCAGCCAGAGCCGGGGGGGGTACGAGCAGTACTTC. Amino acid sequence: CASSQSRGGYEQYF. The chain employs TRBV7-2 and TRBJ2-7, with 8 bases lining up with TRBD2. This CDR3 region has 14 residues. The J segment lost 4 bases and the V segment lost 5 bases, leaving 7 bases of the junction unmatched. The V gene's germline CDR1 is SGHTA and CDR2 FQGNSA.

The chain recombines TRBV19 with TRBJ1-5; D gene unclear. Per the germline V gene, CDR1 is LNHDA and CDR2 is SQIVND (reference sequence). V lost 5 bases, J lost 7 bases, and 18 bases lay in between. The length of the CDR3 is 15 residues. The CDR3 sequence: CASSVASPTRQPQHF. The CDR3 coding sequence is TGTGCCAGTAGTGTAGCGAGCCCCACCAGGCAGCCCCAGCATTTT.

V is TRBV6-6 and J is TRBJ2-3, with 13 bases that match TRBD2. V was pared by 0 bases and J by 3 bases, with 6 bases of the junction left unmatched. This CDR3 has 18 residues. In germline, CDR1 is MNHNY, CDR2 SVGAGI (reference sequence). As DNA, the CDR3 is TGTGCCAGCAGTTACTCGACTAGCGGGGGGCTACCGACAGATACGCAGTATTTT. This encodes CASSYSTSGGLPTDTQYF.

The chain links TRBV24-1 to TRBJ2-4; D uncertain. Germline CDR1 reads KGHDR; CDR2 reads SFDVKD. V lost 4 bases, J lost 1 base, and 4 bases lay in between. The CDR3 loop spans 13 amino acids. In nucleotides, the CDR3 is TGTGCCACCAGTGAGAGTGCCAAAAACATTCAGTACTTC. It encodes CATSESAKNIQYF.

The CDR3 is CASSLGTSGAETQYF. The CDR3 coding sequence is TGTGCCAGCAGCTTGGGGACTAGCGGGGCGGAGACCCAGTACTTC. The chain uses TRBV5-4 and TRBJ2-5, with 12 bases aligning to TRBD2. CDR3 length equals 15 residues. J was trimmed by 5 bases and V by 0 bases; bases with no gene match: 2. In germline, CDR1 is SGHNT, CDR2 YYREEE (reference sequence).

This clonotype was seen a few times. The chain employs TRBV3-1 and TRBJ1-1; D unclear. Trimming removed 1 base from V and 0 bases from J, with 12 bases in between. This CDR3 spans 16 amino acids. Germline loops: CDR1 LGHDT, CDR2 YNNKEL (reference sequence). The CDR3 DNA reads TGTGCCAGCAGCCAAGTAGGTCCCGAGATGAACACTGAAGCTTTCTTT. It is translated as CASSQVGPEMNTEAFF.

This clonotype was seen a handful of times. The chain has TRBV7-2 and TRBJ2-7, with TRBD2 matching over 9 bases. The CDR3 has 15 amino acids. Trimming at V came to 6 bases and at J to 0 bases, leaving 6 bases not matched to a gene. Germline-derived CDR1 and CDR2 are SGHTA and FQGNSA. CDR3 sequence: CASSRGLALSYEQYF. The CDR3 region has the DNA TGTGCCAGCAGTCGGGGACTAGCACTCTCCTACGAGCAGTACTTC.

The chain recombines TRBV7-8 with TRBJ1-2; 7 nucleotides match TRBD1. CDR3 length: 14 amino acids. Germline V lookup: CDR1 SGHVS, CDR2 FQNEAQ. The trim removed 5 bases at V and 8 bases at J, leaving 11 bases unmatched. The CDR3 region is CASSTRVTGVGYTF. CDR3 DNA: TGTGCCAGCAGCACCCGGGTTACAGGGGTCGGCTACACCTTC. Complete variable domain (other parts from reference TRBV7-8 and TRBJ1-2): GAGVSQSPRYKVAKRGQDVALRCDPISGHVSLFWYQQALGQGPEFLTYFQNEAQLDKSGLPSDRFFAERPEGSVSTLKIQRTQQEDSAVYLCASSTRVTGVGYTFGSGTRLTVV.

The CDR3 bases are TGTGCCAGCAGTTTATTGGGGGGACAGGGGCTATACGAGCAGTACTTC. It translates to CASSLLGGQGLYEQYF. The chain uses TRBV27 and TRBJ2-7, with 10 positions matching TRBD1. Trimming cost V 1 base and J 4 bases; bases outside gene matches: 7. The CDR3 totals 16 residues. Looked up from germline, CDR1 is MNHEY and CDR2 is SMNVEV (reference sequence).

CDR3 coding DNA: TGTGCCAGTAGTACCCCCGGGACAGGAACTGAAGCTTTCTTT. Protein sequence: CASSTPGTGTEAFF. The chain has TRBV19 and TRBJ1-1; 8 positions match TRBD1. With 4 bases clipped from V and 5 bases from J, the junction kept 6 bases outside the gene matches. The CDR3 length is 14 residues. Germline assignment: CDR1 LNHDA and CDR2 SQIVND (reference sequence).

V and J are TRBV27 and TRBJ1-2; D is ambiguous. The V and J ends lost 6 bases and 4 bases respectively, with 15 bases between them. CDR1 and CDR2 (germline): MNHEY, SMNVEV (reference sequence). The CDR3 runs 14 residues. The CDR3 DNA reads as TGTGCCAGCAGCCCTATCCCCGCCCTCTATGGCTACACCTTC. This sequence encodes CASSPIPALYGYTF.

V is TRBV7-9 and J is TRBJ2-7; TRBD1 or TRBD2 may be the D gene (6 bases each). The CDR3 contains 16 residues. V lost 3 bases to trimming and J lost 3 bases, with 18 bases between them. CDR1 is SEHNR and CDR2 is FQNEAQ in the germline V gene (reference sequence). Written as DNA, the CDR3 is TGTGCCAGCAGCTTCTGGGGGGCCAACTCACTCTACGAGCAGTACTTC. Its translation is CASSFWGANSLYEQYF.

In its sample, this clonotype was seen a few times. This chain links TRBV11-2 with TRBJ2-3; possible D gene TRBD2, 5 bases. This CDR3 has 13 residues. Trimming took 5 bases from V and 6 from J, leaving 12 bases between them. In germline, CDR1 is SGHAT, CDR2 FQNNGV. The CDR3 sequence: CASSPGIADTQYF. CDR3 sequence (DNA): TGTGCCAGCAGCCCCGGGATCGCGGATACGCAGTATTTT.

This chain uses TRBV4-1 with TRBJ2-3; D remains ambiguous. The V gene's germline CDR1 is MGHRA and CDR2 YSYEKL. The CDR3 contains 16 residues. V was pared by 4 bases and J by 0 bases, with 14 bases between. DNA of the CDR3: TGCGCCAGCAGCCCCACCCCTGGAGTCAGCACAGATACGCAGTATTTT. Its protein product is CASSPTPGVSTDTQYF.

This clonotype was counted a few times. The chain is built from TRBV28 and TRBJ2-2; TRBD2 agrees at 11 bases. This CDR3 spans 16 amino acids. CDR1 is MDHEN, CDR2 SYDVKM, per germline. V trimming: 3 bases; J trimming: 4 bases; junction bases outside the gene matches: 4. The CDR3 is CASSLDLAGGTGELFF. CDR3 bases: TGTGCCAGCAGTTTGGATCTAGCGGGGGGCACCGGGGAGCTGTTTTTT.